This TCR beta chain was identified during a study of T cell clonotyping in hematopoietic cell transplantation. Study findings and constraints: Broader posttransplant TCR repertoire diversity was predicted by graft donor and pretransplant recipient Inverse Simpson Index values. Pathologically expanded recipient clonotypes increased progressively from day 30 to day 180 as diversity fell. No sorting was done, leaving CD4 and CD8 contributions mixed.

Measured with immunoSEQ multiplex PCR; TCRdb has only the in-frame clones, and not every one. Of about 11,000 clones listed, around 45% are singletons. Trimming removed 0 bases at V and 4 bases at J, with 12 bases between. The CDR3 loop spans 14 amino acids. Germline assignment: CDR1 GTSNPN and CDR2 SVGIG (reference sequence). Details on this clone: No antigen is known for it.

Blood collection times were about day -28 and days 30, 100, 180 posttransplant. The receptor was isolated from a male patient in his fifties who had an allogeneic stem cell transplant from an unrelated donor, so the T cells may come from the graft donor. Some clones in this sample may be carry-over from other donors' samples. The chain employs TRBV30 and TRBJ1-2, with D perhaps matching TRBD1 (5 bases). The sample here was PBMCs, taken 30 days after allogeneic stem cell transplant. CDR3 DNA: TGTGCCTGGAGTGTCGAGGGGTCTGGCTATGGCTACACCTTC. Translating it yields CAWSVEGSGYGYTF.